This T cell receptor (beta chain) emerged from a study of shared clonotypes between healthy human individuals. CDR3 length: 18 amino acids. Germline V gene lookup returns CDR1 SEHNR and CDR2 FQNEAQ (reference sequence). J lost 4 bases, V lost 5 bases, and 16 bases had no gene match. An even split of each subset's genomic DNA across several immunoSEQ plates was performed. Sequenced by immunoSEQ multiplex PCR; TCRdb stores in-frame clones only, minus some. The sample lists 2 million to 2.5 million clones, approximately 96% occurring once. The chain joins TRBV7-9 to TRBJ2-5; 10 positions match TRBD1. This sequence originates from a man between 18 and 29 years old in good health. The sequencing sample was made of naive CD4+ T cells sorted from blood. Subset described: CD45RA+ positively selected. The CDR3 coding sequence is TGTGCCAGCAGCGCGCTCCGGGACAGGGGACCAAACAGAGAGACCCAGTACTTC. This translates into CASSALRDRGPNRETQYF.